This TCR beta chain is drawn from a study of CD4+ T cells in melanoma. Notes on the study in general: A reported correlation linked neoantigen-specific CD4+ T cells to CD8+, macrophage and B cell function. Neoantigen-specific CD4+ T cells in melanoma reportedly had diverse differentiation states.

TCRdb's table, derived via immunoSEQ multiplex PCR, lists solely in-frame clones and lacks some. The top ten hold approximately 5% of the sample, which has about 55,000 clones, about 70% seen once. As concerns this clone: The target antigen is unknown.

This CDR3 is 18 amino acids long. After removal of 2 bases from V and 3 bases from J, the junction contained 12 bases not matched to a gene. CDR1 and CDR2 (germline): SEHNR, FQNEAQ (reference sequence). This TCR came from a human donor with melanoma. Sequenced: tumor tissue. The chain links TRBV7-9 to TRBJ2-2, with 7 bases lining up with TRBD1. The CDR3 DNA reads TGTGCCAGCAGCTTACCGGAGACAGGGATCTCCTACACCGGGGAGCTGTTTTTT. Translation: CASSLPETGISYTGELFF.